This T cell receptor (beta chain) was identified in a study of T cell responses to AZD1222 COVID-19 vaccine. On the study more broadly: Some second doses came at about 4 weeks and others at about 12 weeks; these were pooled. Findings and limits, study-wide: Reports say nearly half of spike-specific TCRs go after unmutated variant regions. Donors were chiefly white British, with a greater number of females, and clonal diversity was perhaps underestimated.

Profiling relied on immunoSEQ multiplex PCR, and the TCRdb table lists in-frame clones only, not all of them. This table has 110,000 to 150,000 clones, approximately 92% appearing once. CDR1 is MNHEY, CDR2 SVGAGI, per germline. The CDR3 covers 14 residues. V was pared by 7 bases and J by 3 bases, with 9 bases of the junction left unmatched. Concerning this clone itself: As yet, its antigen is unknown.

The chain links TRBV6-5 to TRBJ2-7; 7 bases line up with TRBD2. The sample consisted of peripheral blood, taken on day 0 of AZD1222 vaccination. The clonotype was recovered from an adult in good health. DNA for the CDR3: TGTGCCAGCACCTCTAGCGGAGGTTTCTACGAGCAGTACTTC. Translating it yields CASTSSGGFYEQYF.